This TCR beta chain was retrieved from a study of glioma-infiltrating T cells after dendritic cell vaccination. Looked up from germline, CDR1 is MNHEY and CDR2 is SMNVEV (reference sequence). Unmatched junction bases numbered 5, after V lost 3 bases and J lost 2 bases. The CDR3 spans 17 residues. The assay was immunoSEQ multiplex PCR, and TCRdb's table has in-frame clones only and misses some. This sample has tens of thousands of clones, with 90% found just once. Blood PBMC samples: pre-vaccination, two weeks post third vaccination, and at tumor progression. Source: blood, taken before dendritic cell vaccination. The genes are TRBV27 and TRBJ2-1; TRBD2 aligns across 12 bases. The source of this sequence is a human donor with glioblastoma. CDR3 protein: CASSFPLAGGTYNEQFF. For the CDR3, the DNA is TGTGCCAGCAGTTTCCCTCTAGCGGGGGGGACCTACAATGAGCAGTTCTTC.